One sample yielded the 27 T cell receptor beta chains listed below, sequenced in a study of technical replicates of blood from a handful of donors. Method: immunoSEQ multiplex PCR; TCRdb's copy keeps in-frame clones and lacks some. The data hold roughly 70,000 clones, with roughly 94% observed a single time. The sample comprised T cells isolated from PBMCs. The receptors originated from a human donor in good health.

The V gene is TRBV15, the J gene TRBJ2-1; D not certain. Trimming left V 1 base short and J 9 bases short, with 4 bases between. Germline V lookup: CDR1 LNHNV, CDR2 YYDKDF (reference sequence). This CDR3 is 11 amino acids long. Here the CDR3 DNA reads TGTGCCACCAGCAGAGGCGGTGAGCAGTTCTTC. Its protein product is CATSRGGEQFF.

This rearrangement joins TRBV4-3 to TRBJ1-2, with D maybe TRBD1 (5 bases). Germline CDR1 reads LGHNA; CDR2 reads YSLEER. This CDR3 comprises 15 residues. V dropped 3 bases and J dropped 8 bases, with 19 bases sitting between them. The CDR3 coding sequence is TGCGCCAGCAGCCATCGCCCGACGGGGGGGATCGGCTACACCTTC. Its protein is CASSHRPTGGIGYTF.

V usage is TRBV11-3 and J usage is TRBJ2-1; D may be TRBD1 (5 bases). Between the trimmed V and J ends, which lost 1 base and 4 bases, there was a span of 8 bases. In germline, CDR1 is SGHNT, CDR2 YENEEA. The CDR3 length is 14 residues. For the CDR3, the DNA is TGTGCCAGCAGCTTAGGGACAACTTACAATGAGCAGTTCTTC. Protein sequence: CASSLGTTYNEQFF.

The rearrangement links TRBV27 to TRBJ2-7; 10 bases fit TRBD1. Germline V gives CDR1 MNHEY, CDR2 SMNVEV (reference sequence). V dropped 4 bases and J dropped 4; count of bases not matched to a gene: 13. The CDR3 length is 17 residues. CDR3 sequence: CASSWGEGQGIYYEQYF. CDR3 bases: TGTGCCAGCAGTTGGGGGGAGGGACAGGGGATTTATTACGAGCAGTACTTC.

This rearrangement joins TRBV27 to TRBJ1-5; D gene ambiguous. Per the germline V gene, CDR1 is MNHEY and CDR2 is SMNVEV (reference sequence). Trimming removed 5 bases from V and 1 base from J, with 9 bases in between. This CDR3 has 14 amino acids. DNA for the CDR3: TGTGCCAGCAGTCCTAATTCGAGCAATCAGCCCCAGCATTTT. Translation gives CASSPNSSNQPQHF.

This CDR3 reads CASSSDRGYEQYF. The CDR3 region has the DNA TGTGCCAGCAGCTCGGACAGGGGGTACGAGCAGTACTTC. This chain connects TRBV7-8 to TRBJ2-7; 10 nucleotides agree with TRBD1. Germline CDR1 is SGHVS and CDR2 is FQNEAQ. With 4 bases clipped from V and 4 bases from J, the junction kept 1 base outside the gene matches. This CDR3 contains 13 residues. The complete variable domain, with remaining parts taken from reference TRBV7-8 and TRBJ2-7, reads GAGVSQSPRYKVAKRGQDVALRCDPISGHVSLFWYQQALGQGPEFLTYFQNEAQLDKSGLPSDRFFAERPEGSVSTLKIQRTQQEDSAVYLCASSSDRGYEQYFGPGTRLTVT.

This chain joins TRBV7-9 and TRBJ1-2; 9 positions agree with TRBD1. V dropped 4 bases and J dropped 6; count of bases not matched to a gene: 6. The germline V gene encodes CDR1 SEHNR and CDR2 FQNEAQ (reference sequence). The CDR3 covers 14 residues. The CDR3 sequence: CASSSEDRGDGYTF. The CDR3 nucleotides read TGTGCCAGCAGCTCGGAGGACAGGGGAGATGGCTACACCTTC.

CDR3 residues: CASSSQVEEQYF. In DNA, the CDR3 is TGTGCCAGCAGTTCGCAGGTGGAAGAGCAGTACTTC. The chain links TRBV6-6 to TRBJ2-7, with D hard to call. V was trimmed by 4 bases and J by 7 bases, leaving 11 bases between them. CDR1 is MNHNY and CDR2 is SVGAGI in the germline V gene (reference sequence). This CDR3 comprises 12 residues.

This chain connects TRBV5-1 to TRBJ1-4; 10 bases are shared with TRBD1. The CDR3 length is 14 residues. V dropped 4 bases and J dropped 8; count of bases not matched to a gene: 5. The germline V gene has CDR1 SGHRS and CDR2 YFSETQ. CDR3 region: CASSVTGGEEKLFF. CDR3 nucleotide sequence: TGCGCCAGCAGCGTGACAGGGGGCGAAGAAAAACTGTTTTTT. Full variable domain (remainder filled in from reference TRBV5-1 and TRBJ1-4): KAGVTQTPRYLIKTRGQQVTLSCSPISGHRSVSWYQQTPGQGLQFLFEYFSETQRNKGNFPGRFSGRQFSNSRSEMNVSTLELGDSALYLCASSVTGGEEKLFFGSGTQLSVL.

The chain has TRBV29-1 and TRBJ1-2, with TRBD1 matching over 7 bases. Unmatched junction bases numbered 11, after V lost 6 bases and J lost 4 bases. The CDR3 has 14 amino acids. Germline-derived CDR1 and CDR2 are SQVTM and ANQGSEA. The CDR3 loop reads CSVQRDSGGYGYTF. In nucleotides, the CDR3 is TGCAGCGTGCAAAGGGACAGCGGGGGCTATGGCTACACCTTC.

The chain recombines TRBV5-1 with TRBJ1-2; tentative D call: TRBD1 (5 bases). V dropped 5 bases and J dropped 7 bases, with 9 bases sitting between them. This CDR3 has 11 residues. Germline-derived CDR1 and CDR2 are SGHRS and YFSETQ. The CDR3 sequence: CASRLRAGYTF. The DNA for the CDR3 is TGCGCCAGCAGACTCAGGGCTGGCTACACCTTC.

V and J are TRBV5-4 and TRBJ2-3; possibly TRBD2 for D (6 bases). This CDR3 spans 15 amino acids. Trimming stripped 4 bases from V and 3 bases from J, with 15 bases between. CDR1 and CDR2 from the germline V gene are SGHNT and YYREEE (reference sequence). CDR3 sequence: CASSLPGRGTDTQYF. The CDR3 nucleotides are TGTGCCAGCAGCCTGCCTGGGCGGGGAACAGATACGCAGTATTTT.

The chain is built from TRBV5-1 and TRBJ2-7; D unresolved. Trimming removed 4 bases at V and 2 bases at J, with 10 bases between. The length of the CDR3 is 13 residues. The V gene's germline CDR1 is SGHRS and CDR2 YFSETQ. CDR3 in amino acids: CASSTSAAYEQYF. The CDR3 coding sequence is TGCGCCAGCAGCACGTCCGCGGCCTACGAGCAGTACTTC.

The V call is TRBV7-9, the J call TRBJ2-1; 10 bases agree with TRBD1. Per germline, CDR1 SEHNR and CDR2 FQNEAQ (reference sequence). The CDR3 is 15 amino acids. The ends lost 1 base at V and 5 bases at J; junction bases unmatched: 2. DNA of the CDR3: TGTGCCAGCAGCTTAGGACAGGGGGCTAACAATGAGCAGTTCTTC. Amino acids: CASSLGQGANNEQFF.

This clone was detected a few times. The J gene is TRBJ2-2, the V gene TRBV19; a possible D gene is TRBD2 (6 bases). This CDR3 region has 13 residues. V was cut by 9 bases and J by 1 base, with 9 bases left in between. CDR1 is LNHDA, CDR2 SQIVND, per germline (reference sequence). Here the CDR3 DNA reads TGTGCCAGGCGGGACGGGAACACCGGGGAGCTGTTTTTT. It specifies CARRDGNTGELFF.

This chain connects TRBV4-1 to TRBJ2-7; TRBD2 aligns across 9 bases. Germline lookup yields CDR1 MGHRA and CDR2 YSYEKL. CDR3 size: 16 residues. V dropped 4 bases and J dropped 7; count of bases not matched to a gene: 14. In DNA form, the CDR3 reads TGCGCCAGCAGCCTCGGGCAAGCGGGAGGCCCCCTGGAGCAGTACTTC. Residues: CASSLGQAGGPLEQYF.

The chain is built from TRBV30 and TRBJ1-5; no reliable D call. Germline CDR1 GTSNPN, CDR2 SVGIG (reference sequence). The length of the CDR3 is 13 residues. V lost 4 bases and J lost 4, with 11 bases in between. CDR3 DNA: TGTGCCTGGAAGGGAGGAGGGAATCAGCCCCAGCATTTT. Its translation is CAWKGGGNQPQHF.

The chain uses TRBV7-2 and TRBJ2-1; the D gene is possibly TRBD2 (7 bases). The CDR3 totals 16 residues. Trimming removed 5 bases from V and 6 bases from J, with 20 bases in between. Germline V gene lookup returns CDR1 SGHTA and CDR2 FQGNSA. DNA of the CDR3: TGTGCCAGCAGCCATAGGGGGGGGGTAAGGGGCAATGAGCAGTTCTTC. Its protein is CASSHRGGVRGNEQFF.

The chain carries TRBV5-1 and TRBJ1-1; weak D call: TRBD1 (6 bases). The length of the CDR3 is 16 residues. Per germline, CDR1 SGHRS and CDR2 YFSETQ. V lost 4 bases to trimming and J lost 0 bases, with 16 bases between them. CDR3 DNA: TGCGCCAGCAGCCCCCAGCCAGGACAGATGAACACTGAAGCTTTCTTT. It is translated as CASSPQPGQMNTEAFF.

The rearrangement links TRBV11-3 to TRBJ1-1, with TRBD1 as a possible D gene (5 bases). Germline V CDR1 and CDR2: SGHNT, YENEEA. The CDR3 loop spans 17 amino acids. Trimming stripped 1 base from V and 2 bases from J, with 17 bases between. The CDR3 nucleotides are TGTGCCAGCAGCTTAGTTACGATTCAGGGTGGTAACACTGAAGCTTTCTTT. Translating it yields CASSLVTIQGGNTEAFF.

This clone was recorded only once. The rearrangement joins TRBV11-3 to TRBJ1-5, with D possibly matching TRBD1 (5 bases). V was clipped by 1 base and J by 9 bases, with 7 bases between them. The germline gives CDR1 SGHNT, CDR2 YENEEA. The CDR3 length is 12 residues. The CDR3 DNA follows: TGTGCCAGCAGCTTAGGCGGGGGGCCCCAGCATTTT. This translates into CASSLGGGPQHF.

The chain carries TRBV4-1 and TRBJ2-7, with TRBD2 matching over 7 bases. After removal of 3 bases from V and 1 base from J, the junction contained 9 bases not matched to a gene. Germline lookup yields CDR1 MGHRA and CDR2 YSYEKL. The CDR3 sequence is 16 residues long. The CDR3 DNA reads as TGCGCCAGCAGCCAGGCCGCAGCGGGATATTCCTACGAGCAGTACTTC. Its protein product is CASSQAAAGYSYEQYF.

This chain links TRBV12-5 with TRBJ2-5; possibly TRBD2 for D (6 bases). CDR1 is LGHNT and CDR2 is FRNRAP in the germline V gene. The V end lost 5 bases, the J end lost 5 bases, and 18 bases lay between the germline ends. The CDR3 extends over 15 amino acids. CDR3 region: CASGPLGGWLETQYF. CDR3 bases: TGTGCTAGTGGTCCCCTCGGAGGGTGGCTGGAGACCCAGTACTTC.

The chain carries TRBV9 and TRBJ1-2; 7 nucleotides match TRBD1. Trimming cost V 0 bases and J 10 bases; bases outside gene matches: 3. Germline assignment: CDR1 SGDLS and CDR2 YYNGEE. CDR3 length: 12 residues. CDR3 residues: CASSVEDRTYTF. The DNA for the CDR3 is TGTGCCAGCAGCGTAGAGGACAGGACCTACACCTTC.

The CDR3 bases are TGTGCCAGCAGCTTAACGGGGGCGGGAGGGGGAACAGATACGCAGTATTTT. Translation: CASSLTGAGGGTDTQYF. J is TRBJ2-3 and V is TRBV7-3; 9 bases align to TRBD2. Germline V gene data show CDR1 as SGHTA and CDR2 as FQGTGA. The CDR3 is 17 amino acids. V gave up 0 bases and J gave up 3 bases; unmatched junction bases: 7. Full variable domain (rest looked up from reference TRBV7-3 and TRBJ2-3): GAGVSQTPSNKVTEKGKYVELRCDPISGHTALYWYRQSLGQGPEFLIYFQGTGAADDSGLPNDRFFAVRPEGSVSTLKIQRTERGDSAVYLCASSLTGAGGGTDTQYFGPGTRLTVL.

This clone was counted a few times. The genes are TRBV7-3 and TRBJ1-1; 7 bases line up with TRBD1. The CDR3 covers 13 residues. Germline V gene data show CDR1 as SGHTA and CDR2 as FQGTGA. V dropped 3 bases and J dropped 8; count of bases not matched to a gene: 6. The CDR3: CASSFGGDREAFF. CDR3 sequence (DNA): TGTGCCAGCAGCTTCGGCGGGGACAGAGAAGCTTTCTTT. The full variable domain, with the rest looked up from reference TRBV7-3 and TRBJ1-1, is GAGVSQTPSNKVTEKGKYVELRCDPISGHTALYWYRQSLGQGPEFLIYFQGTGAADDSGLPNDRFFAVRPEGSVSTLKIQRTERGDSAVYLCASSFGGDREAFFGQGTRLTVV.

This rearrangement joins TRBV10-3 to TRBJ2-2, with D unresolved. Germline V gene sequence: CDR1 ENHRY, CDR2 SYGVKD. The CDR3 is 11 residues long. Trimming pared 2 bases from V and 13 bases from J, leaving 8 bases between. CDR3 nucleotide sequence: TGTGCCATCAGTGAGGCTAACGGGCTGTTTTTT. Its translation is CAISEANGLFF.